The entry below gives a single T cell receptor beta chain sequence along with its context. Its cognate antigen is unknown. One end of the junction is discordant with germline, which a read error may explain. Axillary draining lymph nodes of breast cancer patients supplied the node samples. This CDR3 comprises 12 residues. CDR1 is SGHDN, CDR2 FVKESK, per germline. TCRdb reprocessed the multiplex PCR reads via MiXCR and lists one record per CDR3 protein. This sample carries about 230,000 distinct CDR3 sequences, 32% of them seen once, and the ten largest clones take roughly 1.5%. This specimen belongs to a study of breast tumors, draining lymph nodes, adjacent tissues. Study outcomes and limitations: Compared with lymph nodes, tumors were less diverse; compared with nontumor tissue, more. Tumor and nontumor repertoires were significantly more similar in luminal-like than in basal-like breast cancer. Tumor T cell lymph node origin was a supported hypothesis, not proven.

The chain is built from TRBV14 and TRBJ1-3; no reliable D call. This receptor was taken from a female donor with breast cancer. Some clones in this sample may be carry-over from other donors' samples. The sequencing sample was made of axillary lymph node tissue. CDR3 in amino acids: CASRSFGSTIYF. As DNA, the CDR3 is TGTGCCAGCAGGAGTTTTGGAAGCACCATATATTTT.